Described below is a single T cell receptor (beta chain) sequence and its context. What it binds is not known. The entry originates in a study of CXCR3-negative and CXCR3-positive naive CD8 T cells. Study in general: The libraries together contributed 120 million to 150 million TRB reads, each supplying about 1.5 +/- 0.3 million.

The CDR3 has 17 residues. Per the germline V gene, CDR1 is MGHRA and CDR2 is YSYEKL. In preparing the TRB cDNA libraries, 5' RACE with UMI labels was used. TCRdb re-called the 5' RACE reads and gives one entry per CDR3 protein, without DNA. The sample has about 56,000 distinct CDR3 sequences, and its top ten clones hold 20% to 25%. The sorter processed each CD8+ T cell subset in triplicate at some 330,000 cells apiece. Overall study findings and caveats: Whereas memory cells differed, naive CXCR3-negative and CXCR3-positive cells shared similar TRBV-TRBJ usage.

The chain carries TRBV4-1 and TRBJ1-5; TCRdb indicates TRBD1, and absent DNA this call remains unverified. Source material: memory CD8+ T cells from blood. This TCR came from a human donor in good health. Some clones in this sample may be carry-over from other donors' samples. CDR3 region: CASSQDGIGYNDQPQHF.